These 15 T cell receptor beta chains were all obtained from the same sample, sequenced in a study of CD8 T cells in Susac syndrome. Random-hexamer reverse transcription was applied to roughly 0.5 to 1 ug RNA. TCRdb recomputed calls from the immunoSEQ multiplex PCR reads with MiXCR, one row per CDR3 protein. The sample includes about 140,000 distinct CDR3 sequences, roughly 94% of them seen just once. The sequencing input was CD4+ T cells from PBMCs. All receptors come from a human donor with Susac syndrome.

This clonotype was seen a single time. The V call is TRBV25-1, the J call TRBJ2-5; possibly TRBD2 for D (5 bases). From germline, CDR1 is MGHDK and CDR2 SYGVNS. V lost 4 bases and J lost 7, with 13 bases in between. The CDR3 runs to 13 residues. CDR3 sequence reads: CASSVVGAGTQYF. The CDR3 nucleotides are TGTGCCAGCAGTGTGGTGGGAGCTGGGACCCAGTACTTC.

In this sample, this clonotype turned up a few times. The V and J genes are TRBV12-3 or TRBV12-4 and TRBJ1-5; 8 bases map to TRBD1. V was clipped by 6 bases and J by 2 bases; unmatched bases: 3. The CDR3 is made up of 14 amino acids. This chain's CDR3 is CASSPTGGNQPQHF. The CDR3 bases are TGTGCCAGCAGCCCGACAGGGGGCAATCAGCCCCAGCATTTT.

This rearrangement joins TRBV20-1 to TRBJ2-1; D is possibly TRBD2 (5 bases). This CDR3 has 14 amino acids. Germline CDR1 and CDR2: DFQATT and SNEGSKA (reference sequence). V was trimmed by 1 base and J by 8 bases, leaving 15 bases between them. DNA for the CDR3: TGCAGTGCTAGAGGGTCCCTAGCTAGGGATGAGCAGTTCTTC. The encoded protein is CSARGSLARDEQFF.

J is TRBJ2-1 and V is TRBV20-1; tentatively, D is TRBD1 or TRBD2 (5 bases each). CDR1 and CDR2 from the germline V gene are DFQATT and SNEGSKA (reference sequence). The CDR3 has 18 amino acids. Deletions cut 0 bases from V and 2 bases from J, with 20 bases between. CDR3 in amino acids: CSARDRGELGTPYNEQFF. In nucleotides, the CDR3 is TGCAGTGCTAGAGATCGAGGGGAATTGGGAACGCCCTACAATGAGCAGTTCTTC.

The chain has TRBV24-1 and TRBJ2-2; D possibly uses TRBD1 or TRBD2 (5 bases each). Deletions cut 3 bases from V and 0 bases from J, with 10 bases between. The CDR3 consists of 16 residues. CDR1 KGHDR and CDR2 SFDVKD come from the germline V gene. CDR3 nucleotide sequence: TGTGCCACCAGTGATAGAGGGGCCTCGAACACCGGGGAGCTGTTTTTT. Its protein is CATSDRGASNTGELFF.

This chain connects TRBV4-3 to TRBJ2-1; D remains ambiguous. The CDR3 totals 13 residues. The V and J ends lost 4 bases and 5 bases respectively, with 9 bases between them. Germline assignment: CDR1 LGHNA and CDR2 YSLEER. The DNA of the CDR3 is TGCGCCAGCAGCCCGGGTCTCCACAATGAGCAGTTCTTC. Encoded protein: CASSPGLHNEQFF.

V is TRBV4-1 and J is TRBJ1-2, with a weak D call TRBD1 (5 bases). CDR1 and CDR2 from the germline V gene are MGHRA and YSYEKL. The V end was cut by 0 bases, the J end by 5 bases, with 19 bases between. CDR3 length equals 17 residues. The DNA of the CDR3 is TGCGCCAGCAGCCAAGATGTGCGCCTGGACAAATTTTATGGCTACACCTTC. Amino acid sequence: CASSQDVRLDKFYGYTF.

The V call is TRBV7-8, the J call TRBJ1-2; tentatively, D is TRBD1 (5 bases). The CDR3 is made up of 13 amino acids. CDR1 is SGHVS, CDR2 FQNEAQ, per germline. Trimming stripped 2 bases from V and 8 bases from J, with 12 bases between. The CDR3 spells CASSLFQGRGYTF. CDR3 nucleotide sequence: TGTGCCAGCAGCTTATTTCAGGGCCGAGGCTACACCTTC.

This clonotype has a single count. CDR3 region: CASSVGVGTSGRTTYFYNEQFF. CDR3 DNA: TGTGCCAGCAGCGTAGGGGTGGGGACTAGCGGGAGGACCACTTACTTCTACAATGAGCAGTTCTTC. The rearrangement links TRBV9 to TRBJ2-1, with TRBD2 matching 15 bases. CDR1 SGDLS and CDR2 YYNGEE come from the germline V gene. The CDR3 has 22 amino acids. V lost 0 bases to trimming and J lost 3 bases; unmatched junction nucleotides: 16.

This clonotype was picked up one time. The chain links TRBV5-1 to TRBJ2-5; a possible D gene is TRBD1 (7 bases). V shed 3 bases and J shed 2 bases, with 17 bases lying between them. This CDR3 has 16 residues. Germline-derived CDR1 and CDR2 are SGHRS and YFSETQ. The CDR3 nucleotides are TGCGCCAGCAGCTGGATTGGAGGGACAGCTCAAGAGACCCAGTACTTC. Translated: CASSWIGGTAQETQYF.

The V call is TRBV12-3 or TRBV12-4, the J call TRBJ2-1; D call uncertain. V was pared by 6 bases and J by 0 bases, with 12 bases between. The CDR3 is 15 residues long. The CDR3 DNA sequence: TGTGCCAGCAGGCCATATAGCAGCTCCTACAATGAGCAGTTCTTC. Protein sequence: CASRPYSSSYNEQFF.

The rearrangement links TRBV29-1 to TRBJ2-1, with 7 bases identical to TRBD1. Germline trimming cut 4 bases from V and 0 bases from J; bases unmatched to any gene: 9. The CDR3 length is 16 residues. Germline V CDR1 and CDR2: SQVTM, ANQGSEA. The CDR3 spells CSVVRDSLSSYNEQFF. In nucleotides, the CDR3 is TGCAGCGTTGTAAGGGACAGCCTTAGCTCCTACAATGAGCAGTTCTTC.

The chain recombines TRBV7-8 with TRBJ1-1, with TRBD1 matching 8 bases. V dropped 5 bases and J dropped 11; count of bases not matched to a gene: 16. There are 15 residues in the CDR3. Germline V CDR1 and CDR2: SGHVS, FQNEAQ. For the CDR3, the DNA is TGTGCCAGCAGCGTAGGGACAGGTGGGACGGGGTATGCTTTCTTT. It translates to CASSVGTGGTGYAFF.

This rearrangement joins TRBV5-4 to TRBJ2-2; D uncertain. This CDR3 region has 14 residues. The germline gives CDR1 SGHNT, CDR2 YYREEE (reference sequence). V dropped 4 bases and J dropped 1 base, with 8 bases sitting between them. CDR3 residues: CASSQTKNTGELFF. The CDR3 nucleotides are TGTGCCAGCAGCCAAACTAAGAACACCGGGGAGCTGTTTTTT.

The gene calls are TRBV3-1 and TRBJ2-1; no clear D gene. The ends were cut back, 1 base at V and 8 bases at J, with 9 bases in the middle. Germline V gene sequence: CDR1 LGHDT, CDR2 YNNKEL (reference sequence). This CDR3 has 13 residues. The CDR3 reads CASSQVAGDEQFF. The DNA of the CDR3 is TGTGCCAGCAGCCAAGTAGCTGGAGATGAGCAGTTCTTC.